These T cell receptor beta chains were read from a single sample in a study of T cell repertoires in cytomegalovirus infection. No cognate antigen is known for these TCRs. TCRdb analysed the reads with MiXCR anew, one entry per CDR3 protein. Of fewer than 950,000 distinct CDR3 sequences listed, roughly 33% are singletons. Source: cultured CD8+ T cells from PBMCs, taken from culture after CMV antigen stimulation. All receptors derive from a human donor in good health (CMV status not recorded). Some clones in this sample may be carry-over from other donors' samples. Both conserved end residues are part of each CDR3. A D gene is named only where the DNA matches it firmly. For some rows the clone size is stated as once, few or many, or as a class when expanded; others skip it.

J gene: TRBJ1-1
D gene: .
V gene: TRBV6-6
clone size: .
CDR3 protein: CASSSGEVGGPGTEAFF
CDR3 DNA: TGTGCCAGCAGTTCGGGAGAGGTCGGTGGGCCAGGGACTGAAGCTTTCTTT

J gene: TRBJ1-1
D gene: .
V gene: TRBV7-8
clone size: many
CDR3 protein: CASSLEVQLNTEAFF
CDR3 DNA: TGTGCCAGCAGCTTAGAAGTACAGTTGAACACTGAAGCTTTCTTT

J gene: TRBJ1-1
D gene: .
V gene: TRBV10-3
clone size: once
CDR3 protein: CAISESQGYAEAFF
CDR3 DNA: TGTGCCATCAGTGAGTCGCAGGGTTACGCTGAAGCTTTCTTT

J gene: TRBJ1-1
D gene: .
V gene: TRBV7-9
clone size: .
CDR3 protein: CASSPPGWPEAFF
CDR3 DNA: TGTGCCAGCAGCCCCCCCGGATGGCCTGAAGCTTTCTTT

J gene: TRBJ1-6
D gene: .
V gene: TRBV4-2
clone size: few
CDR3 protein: CASSPKGNNSPLHF
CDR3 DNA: TGTGCCAGCAGCCCCAAGGGTAATAATTCACCCCTCCACTTT

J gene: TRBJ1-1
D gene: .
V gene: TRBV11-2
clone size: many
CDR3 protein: CASSLTGREAFF
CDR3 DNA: TGTGCCAGCAGCTTAACGGGGAGGGAAGCTTTCTTT

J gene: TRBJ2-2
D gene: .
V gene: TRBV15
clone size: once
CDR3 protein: CATSRDGAVGVTSGELFF
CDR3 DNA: TGTGCCACCAGCAGAGACGGAGCCGTGGGGGTAACGAGCGGGGAGCTGTTTTTT

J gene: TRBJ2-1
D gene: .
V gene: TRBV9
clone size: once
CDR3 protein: CASSVGGVSANEQFF
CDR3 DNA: TGTGCCAGCAGCGTAGGGGGGGTTTCCGCCAATGAGCAGTTCTTC

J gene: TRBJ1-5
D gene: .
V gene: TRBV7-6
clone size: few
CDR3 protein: CASSPHGGPQHF
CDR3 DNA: TGTGCCAGCAGCCCCCACGGAGGGCCCCAGCATTTT

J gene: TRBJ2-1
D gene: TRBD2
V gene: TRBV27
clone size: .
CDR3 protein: CASRGLAGGHEQFF
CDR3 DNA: TGTGCCAGCAGGGGACTAGCGGGGGGCCATGAGCAGTTCTTC

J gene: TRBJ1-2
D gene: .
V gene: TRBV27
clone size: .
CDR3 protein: CASSSDSLNYGYTF
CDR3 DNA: TGTGCCAGCAGTTCGGACAGCCTTAACTATGGCTACACCTTC

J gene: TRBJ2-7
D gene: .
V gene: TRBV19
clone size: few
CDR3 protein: CASSPLGRETGTYEQYF
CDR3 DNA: TGTGCCAGTAGCCCCTTGGGTCGGGAGACAGGGACCTACGAGCAGTACTTC

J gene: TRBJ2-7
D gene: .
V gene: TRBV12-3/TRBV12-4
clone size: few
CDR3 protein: CASSTRTELSPYEQYF
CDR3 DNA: TGTGCCAGCAGTACCAGGACGGAGCTCTCCCCATACGAGCAGTACTTC

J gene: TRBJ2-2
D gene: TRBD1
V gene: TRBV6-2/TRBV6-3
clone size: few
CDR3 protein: CASSYSPDRDTGELFF
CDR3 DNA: TGTGCCAGCAGTTACTCCCCTGACAGGGACACCGGGGAGCTGTTTTTT

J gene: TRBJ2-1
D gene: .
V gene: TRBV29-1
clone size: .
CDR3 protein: CSVEMAGSSYNEQFF
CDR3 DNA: TGCAGCGTTGAAATGGCGGGGAGCTCCTACAATGAGCAGTTCTTC

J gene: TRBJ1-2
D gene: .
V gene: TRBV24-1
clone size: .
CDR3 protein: CATSSGDWNYGYTF
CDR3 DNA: TGTGCCACCAGTTCAGGGGACTGGAACTATGGCTACACCTTC

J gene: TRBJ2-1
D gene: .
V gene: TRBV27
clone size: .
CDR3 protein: CASSLGTPPSYNEQFF
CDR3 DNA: TGTGCCAGCAGTTTAGGGACTCCGCCCTCCTACAATGAGCAGTTCTTC

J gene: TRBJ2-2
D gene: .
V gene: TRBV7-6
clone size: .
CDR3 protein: CASTLQGGYTGELFF
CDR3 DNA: TGTGCCAGCACCCTCCAGGGAGGATACACCGGGGAGCTGTTTTTT

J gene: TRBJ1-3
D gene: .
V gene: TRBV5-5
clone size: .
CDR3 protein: CASSLAGVSGNTIYF
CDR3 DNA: TGTGCCAGCAGCTTGGCCGGTGTCAGTGGAAACACCATATATTTT